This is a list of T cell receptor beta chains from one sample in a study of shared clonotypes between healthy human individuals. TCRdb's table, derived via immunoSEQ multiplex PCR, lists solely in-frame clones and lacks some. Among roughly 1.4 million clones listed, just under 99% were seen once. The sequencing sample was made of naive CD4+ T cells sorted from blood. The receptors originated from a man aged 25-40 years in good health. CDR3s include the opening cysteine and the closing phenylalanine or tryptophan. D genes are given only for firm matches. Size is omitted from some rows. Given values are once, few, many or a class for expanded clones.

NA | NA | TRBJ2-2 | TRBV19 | CAAGVAGTTPTGELFF | TGTGCCGCCGGGGTCGCCGGGACAACACCTACCGGGGAGCTGTTTTTT
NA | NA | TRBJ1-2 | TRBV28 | CASSFQTASYGYTF | TGTGCCAGCAGTTTTCAAACGGCTTCCTATGGCTACACCTTC
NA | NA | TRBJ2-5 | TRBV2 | CASKSIQGETQYF | TGTGCCAGCAAAAGCATTCAGGGAGAGACCCAGTACTTC
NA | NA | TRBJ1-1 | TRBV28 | CASTPEGTWNTEAFF | TGTGCCAGCACCCCGGAGGGGACTTGGAACACTGAAGCTTTCTTT
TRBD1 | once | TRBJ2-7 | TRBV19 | CASKGDRFYEQYF | TGTGCCAGTAAGGGGGACAGGTTCTACGAGCAGTACTTC
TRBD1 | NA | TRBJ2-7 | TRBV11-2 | CASSPGTGRYEQYF | TGTGCCAGCAGCCCCGGGACAGGACGATACGAGCAGTACTTC
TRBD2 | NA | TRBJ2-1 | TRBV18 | CASSLLGYREDNNEQFF | TGTGCCAGCTCACTCTTAGGGTACCGGGAGGATAACAATGAGCAGTTCTTC
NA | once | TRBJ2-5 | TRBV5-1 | CASSLVGADKETQYF | TGCGCCAGCAGCTTGGTGGGAGCGGATAAGGAGACCCAGTACTTC
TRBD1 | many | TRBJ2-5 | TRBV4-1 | CASSQPLEGARRGETQYF | TGCGCCAGCAGCCAGCCTCTAGAGGGGGCACGACGGGGAGAGACCCAGTACTTC
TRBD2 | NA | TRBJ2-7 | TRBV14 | CASSQVVRTSGVTYEQYF | TGTGCCAGCAGCCAGGTTGTACGGACTAGCGGGGTTACCTACGAGCAGTACTTC
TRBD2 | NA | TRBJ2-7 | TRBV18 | CASSPLAGVTNEQYF | TGTGCCAGCTCACCATTAGCGGGAGTGACGAACGAGCAGTACTTC
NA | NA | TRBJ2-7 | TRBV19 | CASSMGLAPNYEQYF | TGTGCCAGTAGTATGGGTTTAGCGCCGAACTACGAGCAGTACTTC
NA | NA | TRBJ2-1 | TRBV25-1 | CASSDEIYNEQFF | TGTGCCAGCAGTGATGAGATCTACAATGAGCAGTTCTTC
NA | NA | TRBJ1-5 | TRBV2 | CASRGAGDQPQHF | TGTGCCAGCAGAGGGGCGGGGGATCAGCCCCAGCATTTT
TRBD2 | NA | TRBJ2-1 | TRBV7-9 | CASSFNALAGDRNEQFF | TGTGCCAGCAGCTTCAACGCACTAGCGGGAGATCGCAATGAGCAGTTCTTC
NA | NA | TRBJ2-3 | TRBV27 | CASRNLGPTDTQYF | TGTGCCAGCAGGAACTTAGGCCCCACAGATACGCAGTATTTT
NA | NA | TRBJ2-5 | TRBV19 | CASSMRPGLADGETQYF | TGTGCCAGTAGTATGAGGCCCGGGCTAGCCGACGGGGAGACCCAGTACTTC
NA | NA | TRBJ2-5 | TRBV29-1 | CSVSGTSQETQYF | TGCAGCGTGTCCGGGACCTCCCAAGAGACCCAGTACTTC
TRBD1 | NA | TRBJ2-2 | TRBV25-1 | CASSLTPGQYTGELFF | TGTGCCAGCAGCTTAACTCCGGGACAGTACACCGGGGAGCTGTTTTTT
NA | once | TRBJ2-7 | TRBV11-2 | CASSLYGGTRGYEQYF | TGTGCCAGCAGCTTATATGGGGGGACCAGGGGTTACGAGCAGTACTTC
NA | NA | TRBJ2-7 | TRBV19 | CATSRDFNEQYF | TGTGCCACGAGTAGGGACTTTAACGAGCAGTACTTC
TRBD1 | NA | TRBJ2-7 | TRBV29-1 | CSANDRDGDEQYF | TGCAGCGCGAACGACAGGGATGGGGACGAGCAGTACTTC
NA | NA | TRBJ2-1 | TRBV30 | CAWSSRDYNEQFF | TGTGCCTGGAGCTCCCGGGACTACAATGAGCAGTTCTTC
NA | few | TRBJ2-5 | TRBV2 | CASSQETQYF | TGTGCCAGCAGTCAGGAGACCCAGTACTTC
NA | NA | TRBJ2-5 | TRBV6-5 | CASSYSGAQETQYF | TGTGCCAGCAGTTACTCGGGGGCCCAAGAGACCCAGTACTTC
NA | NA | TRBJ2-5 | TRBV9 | CASSVVGTEETQYF | TGTGCCAGCAGCGTAGTGGGGACGGAAGAGACCCAGTACTTC
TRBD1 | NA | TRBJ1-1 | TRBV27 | CASSLAGGQGAKLTDTEAFF | TGTGCCAGCAGTTTAGCGGGGGGACAGGGGGCGAAATTGACTGACACTGAAGCTTTCTTT
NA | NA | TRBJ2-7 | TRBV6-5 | CASSYSSSYSEQYF | TGTGCCAGCAGTTACAGTAGCTCCTACTCCGAGCAGTACTTC
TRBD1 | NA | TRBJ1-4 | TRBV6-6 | CASSYSATGIGEKLFF | TGTGCCAGCAGTTACTCGGCGACAGGGATAGGTGAAAAACTGTTTTTT
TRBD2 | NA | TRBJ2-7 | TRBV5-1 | CASSTGTSGSLEQYF | TGCGCCAGCAGCACGGGGACTAGCGGGAGTCTCGAGCAGTACTTC